This TCR beta chain was obtained from a study of response to subunit inactivated influenza vaccine. Each CDR3 protein gets one entry after TCRdb re-called the RT-PCR reads with MiXCR. This table has a few hundred thousand distinct CDR3 sequences, approximately 12% appearing once. CDR3 size: 16 residues. Per germline, CDR1 MGHRA and CDR2 YSYEKL. V trimming: 4 bases; J trimming: 3 bases; junction bases outside the gene matches: 9. Here the sequenced sample was non-naive T cells sorted from PBMCs, taken 14 days before vaccination. The chain links TRBV4-1 to TRBJ2-3; 8 nucleotides match TRBD2. This clonotype originated in a man in his forties or fifties who received an inactivated influenza vaccine. CDR3 sequence reads: CASSPIMAGGTDTQYF. In nucleotides, the CDR3 is TGCGCCAGCAGCCCCATAATGGCGGGGGGTACAGATACGCAGTATTTT.